This T cell receptor beta chain originates from a study of shared clonotypes between healthy human individuals. Positive CCR7 selection of CD45RO-negative cells yielded the naive CD8 cells, and terminally differentiated effector memory CD45RA+ cells were excluded. Sorted-subset replicate PCRs used approximately 190 ng of genomic DNA. This amount corresponded to approximately 30,000 T cell genomes. Generated by immunoSEQ multiplex PCR, the TCRdb table keeps only in-frame clones and is missing some. The sample yields around 2,000,000 clones, approximately 95% seen once. Trimming took 5 bases from V and 5 from J, leaving 16 bases between them. Germline V lookup: CDR1 SEHNR, CDR2 FQNEAQ (reference sequence). The CDR3 is 15 amino acids. On this clone: The antigen is not known.

Whole-study results and caveats: Exclusively blood specimens were collected; tissue repertoires likely differ. In a few donors, around 4.5% of naive CD4 clonotypes appeared in common.

This chain connects TRBV7-9 to TRBJ2-1, with D hard to call. The clonotype was recovered from a man younger than 35 in good health. Sequenced: naive CD8+ T cells sorted from blood. CDR3 amino acids: CASSLTAVQNNEQFF. The CDR3 DNA is TGTGCCAGCAGCCTAACTGCTGTCCAAAACAATGAGCAGTTCTTC.